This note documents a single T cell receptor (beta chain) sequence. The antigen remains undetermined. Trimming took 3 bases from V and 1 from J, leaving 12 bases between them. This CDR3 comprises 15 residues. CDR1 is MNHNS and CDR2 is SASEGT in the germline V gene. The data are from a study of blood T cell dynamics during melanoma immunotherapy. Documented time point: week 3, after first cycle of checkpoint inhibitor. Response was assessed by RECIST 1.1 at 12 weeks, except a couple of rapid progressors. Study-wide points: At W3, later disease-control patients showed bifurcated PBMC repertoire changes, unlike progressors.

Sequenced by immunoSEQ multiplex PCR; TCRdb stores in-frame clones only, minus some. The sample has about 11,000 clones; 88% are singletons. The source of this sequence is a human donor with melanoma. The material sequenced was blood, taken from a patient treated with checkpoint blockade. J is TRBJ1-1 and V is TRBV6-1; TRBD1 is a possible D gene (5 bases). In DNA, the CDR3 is TGTGCCAGCAGTGACCTGGGGACGGCGAACACTGAAGCTTTCTTT. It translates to CASSDLGTANTEAFF.